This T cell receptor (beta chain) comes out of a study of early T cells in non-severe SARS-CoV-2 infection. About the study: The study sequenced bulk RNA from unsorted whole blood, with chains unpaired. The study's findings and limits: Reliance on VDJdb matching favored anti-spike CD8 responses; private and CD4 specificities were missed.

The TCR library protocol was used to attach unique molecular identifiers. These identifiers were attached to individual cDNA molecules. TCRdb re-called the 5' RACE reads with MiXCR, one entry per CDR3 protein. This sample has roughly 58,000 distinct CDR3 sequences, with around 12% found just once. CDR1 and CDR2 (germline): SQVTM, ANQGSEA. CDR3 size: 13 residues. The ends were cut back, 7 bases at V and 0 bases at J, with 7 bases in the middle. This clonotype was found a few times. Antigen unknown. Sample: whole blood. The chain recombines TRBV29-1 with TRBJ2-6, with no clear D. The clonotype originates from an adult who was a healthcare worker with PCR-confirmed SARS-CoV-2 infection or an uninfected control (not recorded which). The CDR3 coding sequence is TGCAGCGCCGCAGGCTCTGGGGCCAACGTCCTGACTTTC. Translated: CSAAGSGANVLTF.